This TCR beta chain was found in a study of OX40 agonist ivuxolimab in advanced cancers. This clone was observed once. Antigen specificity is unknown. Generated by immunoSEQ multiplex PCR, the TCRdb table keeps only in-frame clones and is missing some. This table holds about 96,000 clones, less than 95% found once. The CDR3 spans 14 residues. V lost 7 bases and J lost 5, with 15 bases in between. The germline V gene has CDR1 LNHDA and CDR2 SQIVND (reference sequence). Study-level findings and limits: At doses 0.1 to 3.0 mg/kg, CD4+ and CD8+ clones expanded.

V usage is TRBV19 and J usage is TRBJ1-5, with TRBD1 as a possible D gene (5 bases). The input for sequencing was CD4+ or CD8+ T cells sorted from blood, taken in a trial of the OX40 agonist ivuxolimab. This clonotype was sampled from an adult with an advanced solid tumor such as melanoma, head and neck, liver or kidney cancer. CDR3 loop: CASTQGQGYQPQHF. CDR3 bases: TGTGCCAGTACACAAGGGCAGGGCTATCAGCCCCAGCATTTT.